The entry that follows covers one T cell receptor beta chain sequence. This entry comes from a study of T cells in Graves' hyperthyroidism and ophthalmopathy. There were TCR beta CDR3 regions amplified from RNA transcripts. The TCR CDR3 first-round RT-PCR relied on the HTBI primer set. MiXCR was run by TCRdb on the multiplex PCR reads, yielding one entry per CDR3 protein. The sample has around 400,000 distinct CDR3 sequences, around 15% seen once; the top ten hold approximately 20%. The CDR3 has 12 amino acids. The V gene's germline CDR1 is LGHDT and CDR2 YNNKEL (reference sequence). V was clipped by 0 bases and J by 6 bases, with 5 bases between them.

Input material: blood. The sequence derives from a woman in her fifties or sixties with Graves' ophthalmopathy. The rearrangement joins TRBV3-1 to TRBJ2-5, with D unresolved. The CDR3 is CASSQDIKTQYF. CDR3 in DNA: TGTGCCAGCAGCCAAGATATAAAGACCCAGTACTTC.